The T cell receptor (beta chain) described here comes from a study of T cells and Merkel cell carcinoma outcomes. As regards this clone: Antigen specificity is unknown.

Produced via immunoSEQ multiplex PCR; TCRdb's table is partial and in-frame only. This sample has about 140 clones, with roughly 98% found just once. Findings and caveats of the study: In Merkel cell carcinoma, repertoire and T-cell density reportedly predicted outcomes.

Trimming cost V 5 bases and J 0 bases, with 12 bases left between them. Germline CDR1 SSHAT, CDR2 FNYEAQ (reference sequence). The CDR3 spans 15 residues. The J gene is TRBJ2-3, the V gene TRBV7-7; D possibly corresponds to TRBD1 (5 bases). The sample was tumor tissue from Merkel cell carcinoma. This clonotype originated in a human donor with Merkel cell carcinoma. CDR3 residues: CASSPQEASTDTQYF. The CDR3 coding sequence is TGTGCCAGCAGCCCACAGGAAGCAAGCACAGATACGCAGTATTTT. Together with reference TRBV7-7 and TRBJ2-3, the CDR3 gives the full variable domain: GAGVSQSPRYKVTKRGQDVTLRCDPISSHATLYWYQQALGQGPEFLTYFNYEAQPDKSGLPSDRFSAERPEGSISTLTIQRTEQRDSAMYRCASSPQEASTDTQYFGPGTRLTVL.